What follows are 30 T cell receptor beta chains derived from one specimen sequenced in a study of cytomegalovirus exposure and HLA in healthy donors. PCR was performed using 60 Vbeta and 13 Jbeta primers. Using immunoSEQ multiplex PCR, the repertoire was profiled, and TCRdb retains in-frame clones only, with some absent. The table records some 150,000 clones, around two thirds of them present only once. Input material: PBMCs. Receptors were obtained from a man aged 40-49 years in good health and CMV-seronegative.

V is TRBV18 and J is TRBJ1-1; D unresolved. The CDR3 is made up of 15 amino acids. Between the trimmed V and J ends, which lost 3 bases and 1 base, there was a span of 12 bases. Germline assignment: CDR1 KGHSH and CDR2 LQKENI. In DNA, the CDR3 is TGTGCCAGCTCACCCTTTGGGGAGGGGAACACTGAAGCTTTCTTT. Protein: CASSPFGEGNTEAFF.

The chain has TRBV6-5 and TRBJ1-3, with D perhaps matching TRBD1 (6 bases). Looked up from germline, CDR1 is MNHEY and CDR2 is SVGAGI. V lost 0 bases and J lost 4, with 13 bases in between. There are 16 residues in the CDR3. The CDR3 loop reads CASSYSIWGRGNTIYF. For the CDR3, the DNA is TGTGCCAGCAGTTACTCGATTTGGGGGCGAGGAAACACCATATATTTT.

This sequence joins TRBV5-1 and TRBJ1-4; 10 bases fit TRBD1. Per germline, CDR1 SGHRS and CDR2 YFSETQ. With 0 bases clipped from V and 8 bases from J, the junction kept 4 bases outside the gene matches. CDR3 length: 15 amino acids. The CDR3 DNA follows: TGCGCCAGCAGCTTGGGGGGACAGGGGCGAGAAAAACTGTTTTTT. This gives the protein CASSLGGQGREKLFF.

The chain couples TRBV6-1 to TRBJ1-1, with TRBD1 as a possible D gene (6 bases). CDR1 and CDR2 from the germline V gene are MNHNS and SASEGT. The length of the CDR3 is 13 residues. Trimming left V 6 bases short and J 5 bases short, with 13 bases between. CDR3 in amino acids: CASRATGRTEAFF. The CDR3 DNA reads TGTGCCAGCAGGGCGACAGGTAGGACTGAAGCTTTCTTT.

This rearrangement joins TRBV4-1 to TRBJ1-2, with 11 positions matching TRBD1. V shed 5 bases, J shed 7 bases, and the junction held 6 bases outside the gene matches. This CDR3 is built from 14 residues. CDR1 and CDR2 (germline): MGHRA, YSYEKL. The CDR3 sequence: CASSTLGTGGGYTF. The CDR3 DNA follows: TGCGCCAGCAGCACCTTAGGGACAGGGGGTGGCTACACCTTC.

This clone has only a few counts. The chain uses TRBV6-5 and TRBJ2-7; 7 nucleotides align to TRBD1. V shed 0 bases, J shed 5 bases, and the junction held 7 bases outside the gene matches. This CDR3 region has 15 residues. In germline, CDR1 is MNHEY, CDR2 SVGAGI. DNA of the CDR3: TGTGCCAGCAGTTACTCCCGCAGGGGGACGAACGAGCAGTACTTC. It specifies CASSYSRRGTNEQYF.

To note about this clone: A junction end diverges from the germline sequence, so it may reflect a read error. This rearrangement joins TRBV7-9 to TRBJ2-7, with a weak D call TRBD1 (5 bases). The CDR3 is made up of 17 amino acids. Germline values: CDR1 SEHNR, CDR2 FQNEAQ (reference sequence). The CDR3 DNA reads as TGTTCCAGCAGCCCTAGAGTCCAGGGTAGGGGATTGTACGAGCAGTACTTC. Protein product: CSSSPRVQGRGLYEQYF.

This clone was found a few times. The chain joins TRBV18 to TRBJ2-5; TRBD2 might be the D (5 bases). The CDR3 runs to 14 residues. CDR1 and CDR2 from the germline V gene are KGHSH and LQKENI. Trimming took 6 bases from V and 5 from J, leaving 16 bases between them. DNA for the CDR3: TGTGCCAGCTCCCATGGACTCCGTCGGGAGACCCAGTACTTC. It yields the protein CASSHGLRRETQYF.

V usage is TRBV18 and J usage is TRBJ1-4; 7 positions match TRBD1. CDR1 and CDR2 from the germline V gene are KGHSH and LQKENI. The J segment lost 3 bases and the V segment lost 1 base, leaving 8 bases of the junction unmatched. This CDR3 spans 17 amino acids. The CDR3 nucleotides read TGTGCCAGCTCACCACTACGACAGGGACGGTCTAATGAAAAACTGTTTTTT. It encodes CASSPLRQGRSNEKLFF.

The gene calls are TRBV19 and TRBJ2-2; D is ambiguous. Between the trimmed V and J ends, which lost 3 bases and 6 bases, there was a span of 11 bases. There are 14 residues in the CDR3. Germline V CDR1 and CDR2: LNHDA, SQIVND (reference sequence). CDR3 in amino acids: CASSIGQRAGELFF. DNA for the CDR3: TGTGCCAGTAGTATCGGCCAACGGGCCGGGGAGCTGTTTTTT.

As for this clone: Other DNA sequences in the same sample also yield this CDR3. The V gene is TRBV6-5, the J gene TRBJ2-5; possible D gene TRBD1, 5 bases. V was trimmed by 0 bases and J by 2 bases, leaving 7 bases between them. The CDR3 contains 14 residues. Germline CDR1 is MNHEY and CDR2 is SVGAGI. The DNA of the CDR3 is TGTGCCAGCAGTTACTCTCAGGGACAAGAGACCCAGTACTTC. Its protein product is CASSYSQGQETQYF.

This clone showed up just once. The V and J genes are TRBV10-3 and TRBJ2-6, with TRBD2 as a possible D gene (6 bases). V was trimmed by 8 bases and J by 3 bases, leaving 11 bases between them. CDR1 is ENHRY, CDR2 SYGVKD, per germline. The CDR3 runs 14 residues. Here the CDR3 DNA reads TGTGCCATCGGTGCCGGGGGTGGGGCCAACGTCCTGACTTTC. It translates to CAIGAGGGANVLTF.

The chain joins TRBV28 to TRBJ1-6; D is uncertain. The V gene's germline CDR1 is MDHEN and CDR2 SYDVKM. Trimming stripped 10 bases from V and 6 bases from J, with 13 bases between. The CDR3 sequence is 13 residues long. The CDR3 loop reads CATSLGVNSPLHF. CDR3 nucleotide sequence: TGTGCCACCAGCCTCGGGGTTAATTCACCCCTCCACTTT.

A few counts support this clone. V and J are TRBV7-7 and TRBJ1-2; TRBD1 matches 7 bases. This CDR3 is built from 17 residues. V dropped 3 bases and J dropped 1; count of bases not matched to a gene: 11. The germline V gene has CDR1 SSHAT and CDR2 FNYEAQ (reference sequence). CDR3 protein: CASSFVYRQGNNYGYTF. For the CDR3, the DNA is TGTGCCAGCAGCTTCGTCTACCGACAGGGCAATAACTATGGCTACACCTTC.

This clone was detected only once. The genes are TRBV30 and TRBJ2-7; 9 bases agree with TRBD1. V gave up 5 bases and J gave up 6 bases; unmatched junction bases: 11. From germline, CDR1 is GTSNPN and CDR2 SVGIG (reference sequence). This CDR3 has 14 amino acids. This chain's CDR3 is CAWDGGQGYFEQYF. CDR3 bases: TGTGCCTGGGATGGGGGACAGGGTTACTTCGAGCAGTACTTC. The full variable domain, its missing parts supplied by reference TRBV30 and TRBJ2-7, is SQTIHQWPATLVQPVGSPLSLECTVEGTSNPNLYWYRQAAGRGLQLLFYSVGIGQISSEVPQNLSASRPQDRQFILSSKKLLLSDSGFYLCAWDGGQGYFEQYFGPGTRLTVT.

The chain joins TRBV6-5 to TRBJ2-3, with TRBD2 matching over 9 bases. The germline gives CDR1 MNHEY, CDR2 SVGAGI. The CDR3 sequence is 13 residues long. V trimming: 6 bases; J trimming: 5 bases; junction bases outside the gene matches: 3. CDR3 nucleotide sequence: TGTGCCAGCAGCTCTAGCGGGATAGATACGCAGTATTTT. It yields the protein CASSSSGIDTQYF.

This sequence joins TRBV7-9 and TRBJ2-7; D might be TRBD1 (6 bases). The germline V gene encodes CDR1 SEHNR and CDR2 FQNEAQ (reference sequence). V shed 5 bases and J shed 5 bases, with 10 bases lying between them. The CDR3 spans 12 residues. The CDR3 nucleotides are TGTGCCAGCAGCAGGACAGAAAACGAGCAGTACTTC. Residues: CASSRTENEQYF.

This sequence joins TRBV18 and TRBJ1-5; TRBD1 matches at 12 bases. Trimming cost V 0 bases and J 2 bases; bases outside gene matches: 8. The CDR3 loop spans 19 amino acids. In germline, CDR1 is KGHSH, CDR2 LQKENI. Here the CDR3 reads CASSPPGTGGVSGNQPQHF. CDR3 sequence (DNA): TGTGCCAGCTCACCACCGGGGACAGGGGGCGTCAGTGGCAATCAGCCCCAGCATTTT.

This chain uses TRBV6-6 with TRBJ2-5, with a weak D call TRBD1 (6 bases). The DNA end is a closer match to TRBJ2-7, so the J assignment may be wrong. This CDR3 has 15 amino acids. Germline values: CDR1 MNHNY, CDR2 SVGAGI (reference sequence). Here the CDR3 reads CASSYRTVNNYEQYF. The CDR3 DNA follows: TGTGCCAGCAGTTACCGGACAGTGAACAACTACGAGCAGTACTTC.

The count of this clone is one. V usage is TRBV30 and J usage is TRBJ2-7; no clear D gene. Germline CDR1 GTSNPN, CDR2 SVGIG (reference sequence). This CDR3 is 12 amino acids long. V lost 0 bases and J 4 bases, leaving 7 bases between the germline ends. CDR3 sequence (DNA): TGTGCCTGGAGTGTATCCCATTACGAGCAGTACTTC. Translating it yields CAWSVSHYEQYF.

Of note for this clone: Compared with germline, one end of the junction differs, possibly owing to a read error. The identical CDR3 is also encoded by other nucleotide sequences in the sample. The chain has TRBV5-1 and TRBJ2-5, with D maybe TRBD2 (7 bases). The length of the CDR3 is 16 residues. CDR1 and CDR2 (germline): SGHRS, YFSETQ. CDR3 loop: CASSLEGRGALETQYF. CDR3 in DNA: TGTGCCAGCAGCTTGGAGGGTCGGGGGGCTCTGGAGACCCAGTACTTC.

The rearrangement joins TRBV27 to TRBJ2-7; 10 positions match TRBD2. V shed 10 bases, J shed 3 bases, and the junction held 12 bases outside the gene matches. CDR1 and CDR2 (germline): MNHEY, SMNVEV (reference sequence). The length of the CDR3 is 15 residues. CDR3 sequence reads: CANFGGTSACYEQYF. The CDR3 bases are TGTGCCAACTTTGGGGGGACTAGCGCTTGCTACGAGCAGTACTTC.

In DNA form, the CDR3 reads TGTGCCAGCAGCTCGGGACAGGTCAATTCACCCCTCCACTTT. Its protein is CASSSGQVNSPLHF. J is TRBJ1-6 and V is TRBV7-6; 8 nucleotides align to TRBD1. In germline, CDR1 is SGHVS, CDR2 FNYEAQ. The V segment lost 4 bases and the J segment 7 bases; nucleotides outside the gene matches: 3. The length of the CDR3 is 14 residues.

The chain employs TRBV29-1 and TRBJ2-2, with TRBD2 matching 7 bases. Germline trimming cut 6 bases from V and 2 bases from J; bases unmatched to any gene: 3. Per germline, CDR1 SQVTM and CDR2 ANQGSEA. This CDR3 comprises 13 residues. The CDR3 DNA reads as TGCAGCGTGGGCGGGGGAAACACCGGGGAGCTGTTTTTT. This codes for CSVGGGNTGELFF.

V and J are TRBV7-2 and TRBJ2-7, with 12 positions matching TRBD2. Germline CDR1 reads SGHTA; CDR2 reads FQGNSA. Trimming cost V 1 base and J 6 bases; bases outside gene matches: 7. The CDR3 length is 16 residues. In nucleotides, the CDR3 is TGTGCCAGCAGCTTAGGATCGCTAGCGGGAGGGGTCGAGCAGTACTTC. Translating it yields CASSLGSLAGGVEQYF.

In its sample, this clone was seen a few times. The rearrangement links TRBV7-6 to TRBJ1-4, with 10 bases aligning to TRBD1. CDR3 length: 20 amino acids. V was clipped by 5 bases and J by 2 bases; unmatched bases: 17. CDR1 and CDR2 (germline): SGHVS, FNYEAQ. The CDR3 DNA sequence: TGTGCCAGCAGCCTATTGGGACAGGGGTTCCCGACGGATACTAATGAAAAACTGTTTTTT. Encoded protein: CASSLLGQGFPTDTNEKLFF.

This chain uses TRBV5-4 with TRBJ2-7, with 7 bases aligning to TRBD1. Trimming took 2 bases from V and 2 from J; bases not matched to a gene: 7. From germline, CDR1 is SGHNT and CDR2 YYREEE (reference sequence). The CDR3 has 15 amino acids. The CDR3 DNA reads as TGTGCCAGCAGCTTCGGACAGGCCTCCACCTACGAGCAGTACTTC. Residues: CASSFGQASTYEQYF. The variable domain in full, completed from reference TRBV5-4 and TRBJ2-7, reads ETGVTQSPTHLIKTRGQQVTLRCSSQSGHNTVSWYQQALGQGPQFIFQYYREEENGRGNFPPRFSGLQFPNYSSELNVNALELDDSALYLCASSFGQASTYEQYFGPGTRLTVT.

The CDR3 protein is CASSRDREGSEQFF. The CDR3 coding sequence is TGTGCCAGCAGCCGGGACAGGGAAGGTAGTGAGCAGTTCTTC. The chain recombines TRBV6-4 with TRBJ2-1, with 9 bases that match TRBD1. There are 14 residues in the CDR3. Germline V gives CDR1 MRHNA, CDR2 SNTAGT. V trimming: 6 bases; J trimming: 9 bases; junction bases outside the gene matches: 9.

The rearrangement uses TRBV4-2 and TRBJ2-7; 8 positions agree with TRBD1. The length of the CDR3 is 14 residues. Trimming at V came to 3 bases and at J to 5 bases, leaving 6 bases not matched to a gene. Germline lookup yields CDR1 LGHNA and CDR2 YNFKEQ. The CDR3 nucleotides read TGTGCCAGCAGCCAGACAGGGGAATTCCACGAGCAGTACTTC. The encoded protein is CASSQTGEFHEQYF.

This clone was counted between two and nine times. V is TRBV19 and J is TRBJ1-5, with a weak D call TRBD1 (6 bases). This CDR3 comprises 14 residues. The germline V gene encodes CDR1 LNHDA and CDR2 SQIVND (reference sequence). Trimming stripped 4 bases from V and 5 bases from J, with 12 bases between. The CDR3 spells CASSRAGEYQPQHF. The CDR3 DNA follows: TGTGCCAGTAGTAGGGCAGGGGAGTATCAGCCCCAGCATTTT.